This T cell receptor (beta chain) stems from a study of CD8 T cells in Susac syndrome. Whole-study results and caveats: As the study acknowledged, the number of individuals who were part of its TCR sequencing and HLA analysis was relatively small.

Random hexamers served to reverse transcribe about 0.45 to 1 ug RNA. Coverage of TCR beta CDR3 amplification by immunoSEQ multiplex PCR extended to 54 Vbeta and 13 Jbeta. Using its own MiXCR run on the immunoSEQ multiplex PCR reads, TCRdb lists one record per CDR3 protein. Here the sample spans about 300,000 distinct CDR3 sequences, 85% being singletons. This clonotype appeared a few times. What it binds is not known. Sequenced input: CD8+ T cells from PBMCs. The sequence derives from a human donor with multiple sclerosis.

Here the CDR3 reads CASMGGNEQFF. CDR3 coding DNA: TGTGCCAGCATGGGAGGGAATGAGCAGTTCTTC. V usage is TRBV6-1 and J usage is TRBJ2-1, with 7 bases matching TRBD2. CDR1 is MNHNS and CDR2 is SASEGT in the germline V gene. V shed 7 bases, J shed 7 bases, and the junction held 1 base outside the gene matches. CDR3 length equals 11 residues.